This TCR beta chain is drawn from a study of early T cells in non-severe SARS-CoV-2 infection. Study-level information: Unpaired chains resulted from sequencing bulk RNA of unsorted whole blood.

TCRdb reprocessed the 5' RACE reads with MiXCR, giving one entry per CDR3 protein. The profile shows tens of thousands of distinct CDR3 sequences, roughly 10% of them singletons. This clonotype was picked up many times. CDR1 SGHRS and CDR2 YFSETQ come from the germline V gene. Deletions cut 0 bases from V and 11 bases from J, with 9 bases between. The CDR3 has 12 residues. V and J are TRBV5-1 and TRBJ2-1; D is perhaps TRBD1 or TRBD2 (5 bases each). This specimen was whole blood, taken at baseline. The receptor's source is an adult who was a healthcare worker with PCR-confirmed SARS-CoV-2 infection or an uninfected control (not recorded which). In DNA form, the CDR3 reads TGCGCCAGCAGCTTGGAGAGGGACCAGCAGTTCTTC. Protein product: CASSLERDQQFF.